This T cell receptor (beta chain) was sequenced in a study of blood T cells in healthy people across ages. A note on this clonotype: Its antigen is still unknown.

The authors ran a second PCR of roughly 6 to 12 cycles using a sample-barcoded 5' primer and a J-beta primer mix. The authors tagged each cDNA molecule using a template-switch adaptor with 12 random nucleotides. Each CDR3 protein gets one entry after TCRdb re-called the 5' RACE reads with MiXCR. The sample consists of hundreds of thousands of distinct CDR3 sequences, over 20% of them appearing once. Broader study findings: Conclusively comparing naive with antigen-experienced cells was impossible with unsorted PBMCs.

No fewer than 5.5 micrograms of total RNA were isolated from every sample. The CDR3 runs to 15 residues. Trimming took off 3 bases at V and 1 base at J, with 10 bases between the two ends. Germline CDR1 and CDR2: SGHRS and YFSETQ. The V and J genes are TRBV5-1 and TRBJ2-2; unclear D gene. The TCR originated in a man between 65 and 85 years old in good health. The source material was blood. The chain's CDR3 is CASSWVEGNTGELFF. The CDR3 DNA reads as TGCGCCAGCAGCTGGGTCGAAGGGAACACCGGGGAGCTGTTTTTT.